The next 24 T cell receptor beta chains were all read from a single sample in a study of a mutant IDH1 vaccine in newly diagnosed glioma. TCRdb's table, derived via immunoSEQ multiplex PCR, lists solely in-frame clones and lacks some. The sample carries 40,000 to 50,000 clones, under 80% recorded once. The time point is: week 23, last vaccination. It was 300 ug of mutant IDH1 20-mer peptide that made up each vaccine dose, given with topical imiquimod. These TCRs are of unknown antigen specificity. The source was PBMCs, collected from a glioma patient whose treatment included an IDH1 peptide vaccine. These receptors were taken from a woman in her 40s with glioma. Some clones in this sample may be carry-over from other donors' samples.

V usage is TRBV18 and J usage is TRBJ1-2, with unresolved D. V was clipped by 2 bases and J by 10 bases, with 14 bases between them. CDR3 length equals 13 residues. CDR1 and CDR2 (germline): KGHSH, LQKENI. In DNA form, the CDR3 reads TGTGCCAGCTCACCAATTGGAGATAGGGACTACACCTTC. Its protein product is CASSPIGDRDYTF.

The chain carries TRBV15 and TRBJ2-2, with D hard to call. In germline, CDR1 is LNHNV, CDR2 YYDKDF (reference sequence). The CDR3 covers 12 residues. The V end was cut by 1 base, the J end by 11 bases, with 8 bases between. The CDR3 nucleotides read TGTGCCACCAGCAGAGGGGGTCGCGAGCTGTTTTTT. Translating gives CATSRGGRELFF.

The chain joins TRBV7-6 to TRBJ1-5; D perhaps matches TRBD1 (6 bases). V gave up 1 base and J gave up 5 bases, with 9 bases separating them. This CDR3 contains 14 residues. Germline V CDR1 and CDR2: SGHVS, FNYEAQ. CDR3 sequence reads: CASSLGRGHQPQHF. The CDR3 nucleotides read TGTGCCAGCAGCTTAGGCAGGGGTCATCAGCCCCAGCATTTT.

This sequence joins TRBV7-9 and TRBJ2-5; D gene ambiguous. CDR3 length: 13 residues. Looked up from germline, CDR1 is SEHNR and CDR2 is FQNEAQ (reference sequence). The V and J ends lost 5 bases and 0 bases respectively, with 7 bases between them. CDR3 nucleotides: TGTGCCAGCAGCGGTAGCAACCAAGAGACCCAGTACTTC. Translated, it gives CASSGSNQETQYF.

This clone was detected a few times. The chain has TRBV7-8 and TRBJ2-6; no clear D. The CDR3 spans 16 residues. Germline CDR1 reads SGHVS; CDR2 reads FQNEAQ. The V end was cut by 0 bases, the J end by 0 bases, with 6 bases between. In nucleotides, the CDR3 is TGTGCCAGCAGCTTAGCTAGTAACTCTGGGGCCAACGTCCTGACTTTC. Translated: CASSLASNSGANVLTF. Drawing the rest from reference TRBV7-8 and TRBJ2-6, the complete variable domain is GAGVSQSPRYKVAKRGQDVALRCDPISGHVSLFWYQQALGQGPEFLTYFQNEAQLDKSGLPSDRFFAERPEGSVSTLKIQRTQQEDSAVYLCASSLASNSGANVLTFGAGSRLTVL.

The chain joins TRBV6-5 to TRBJ2-7, with 11 bases identical to TRBD1. CDR1 is MNHEY and CDR2 is SVGAGI in the germline V gene. With V trimmed by 6 bases and J by 5 bases, 6 bases remained unmatched. This CDR3 is 14 amino acids long. The DNA of the CDR3 is TGTGCCAGCAGAATGGACAGGGGGCGGAACGAGCAGTACTTC. Translating it yields CASRMDRGRNEQYF.

The J gene is TRBJ1-4, the V gene TRBV4-3, with D perhaps TRBD1 (5 bases). Germline CDR1 and CDR2: LGHNA and YSLEER. The CDR3 contains 15 residues. V was trimmed by 4 bases and J by 1 base, leaving 10 bases between them. CDR3 sequence reads: CASSRLDRTNEKLFF. The CDR3 nucleotides read TGCGCCAGCAGCCGGCTTGACAGAACTAATGAAAAACTGTTTTTT.

The chain has TRBV28 and TRBJ1-1, with D maybe TRBD1 (6 bases). From germline, CDR1 is MDHEN and CDR2 SYDVKM. This CDR3 is built from 15 residues. V lost 7 bases and J 2 bases, leaving 17 bases between the germline ends. CDR3 loop: CASTHAIRGNTEAFF. CDR3 nucleotides: TGTGCCAGCACCCACGCCATCAGGGGCAACACTGAAGCTTTCTTT.

This sequence joins TRBV7-2 and TRBJ1-2; possibly TRBD1 for D (6 bases). Germline CDR1 reads SGHTA; CDR2 reads FQGNSA. The CDR3 sequence is 11 residues long. V lost 5 bases and J lost 8, with 9 bases in between. The CDR3 DNA reads TGTGCCAGCAGCGAGGGGGTCGGCTACACCTTC. Protein product: CASSEGVGYTF. The full variable domain, rest sourced from reference TRBV7-2 and TRBJ1-2, is GAGVSQSPSNKVTEKGKDVELRCDPISGHTALYWYRQSLGQGLEFLIYFQGNSAPDKSGLPSDRFSAERTGGSVSTLTIQRTQQEDSAVYLCASSEGVGYTFGSGTRLTVV.

V is TRBV30 and J is TRBJ2-7; 8 nucleotides line up with TRBD1. Germline CDR1 reads GTSNPN; CDR2 reads SVGIG (reference sequence). This CDR3 is 12 amino acids long. V was pared by 8 bases and J by 5 bases, with 8 bases of the junction left unmatched. CDR3: CAGRTGTHEQYF. CDR3 coding DNA: TGTGCCGGACGGACAGGGACCCACGAGCAGTACTTC.

CDR3: CAISYQEGEQYF. The CDR3 nucleotides are TGTGCCATCAGTTACCAGGAGGGCGAGCAGTACTTC. V and J are TRBV10-3 and TRBJ2-7; TRBD2 might be the D (6 bases). Germline values: CDR1 ENHRY, CDR2 SYGVKD. The CDR3 sequence is 12 residues long. Trimming removed 5 bases from V and 6 bases from J, with 11 bases in between.

The chain carries TRBV11-2 and TRBJ2-1; tentatively, D is TRBD1 (5 bases). Germline CDR1 is SGHAT and CDR2 is FQNNGV. V lost 6 bases and J 7 bases, leaving 10 bases between the germline ends. The CDR3 runs 12 residues. CDR3 region: CASRLRQNEQFF. The CDR3 coding sequence is TGTGCCAGCAGATTGCGACAGAATGAGCAGTTCTTC.

The chain couples TRBV9 to TRBJ1-2; TRBD1 matches at 9 bases. CDR3 length equals 15 residues. Germline V gives CDR1 SGDLS, CDR2 YYNGEE. Trimming removed 3 bases from V and 3 bases from J; junction bases left unmatched: 6. This CDR3 reads CASSGSRTGDYGYTF. CDR3 DNA: TGTGCCAGCAGCGGTAGCCGGACAGGGGACTATGGCTACACCTTC.

The chain combines TRBV4-2 with TRBJ1-1; D is perhaps TRBD1 (6 bases). V gave up 0 bases and J gave up 2 bases, with 13 bases separating them. Germline loops: CDR1 LGHNA, CDR2 YNFKEQ. The CDR3 length is 16 residues. This CDR3 reads CASSQDQGQINTEAFF. For the CDR3, the DNA is TGTGCCAGCAGCCAAGATCAGGGGCAAATTAACACTGAAGCTTTCTTT.

Here the CDR3 DNA reads TGTGCCAGCACCGGGGCACTAAGCTCCTACGAGCAGTACTTC. Translation gives CASTGALSSYEQYF. The V and J genes are TRBV6-5 and TRBJ2-7; D possibly matches TRBD1 or TRBD2 (5 bases each). Deletions cut 7 bases from V and 0 bases from J, with 13 bases between. The V gene's germline CDR1 is MNHEY and CDR2 SVGAGI. CDR3 length: 14 residues.

The chain uses TRBV13 and TRBJ2-2, with 7 bases aligning to TRBD2. CDR1 and CDR2 (germline): PRHDT, FYEKMQ (reference sequence). Germline trimming cut 11 bases from V and 7 bases from J; bases unmatched to any gene: 13. The CDR3 extends over 14 amino acids. CDR3 amino acids: CASSGRERGGELFF. CDR3 DNA: TGTGCCTCCTCGGGGCGGGAGCGAGGCGGGGAGCTGTTTTTT.

The J gene is TRBJ1-5, the V gene TRBV4-3; 11 bases are a match to TRBD1. V lost 0 bases and J lost 6; bases outside the gene matches: 4. The CDR3 extends over 16 amino acids. Germline CDR1 is LGHNA and CDR2 is YSLEER. This chain's CDR3 is CASSQERTGGLQPQHF. DNA of the CDR3: TGCGCCAGCAGCCAAGAACGGACAGGGGGCCTTCAGCCCCAGCATTTT.

The J gene is TRBJ2-1, the V gene TRBV4-3, with a tentative D call TRBD2 (6 bases). Between the trimmed V and J ends, which lost 3 bases and 7 bases, there was a span of 19 bases. Looked up from germline, CDR1 is LGHNA and CDR2 is YSLEER. The CDR3 is 16 amino acids. DNA for the CDR3: TGCGCCAGCAGCCATCGTGGAAAGGGAGGCGTGAATGAGCAGTTCTTC. It yields the protein CASSHRGKGGVNEQFF.

V and J are TRBV14 and TRBJ2-7; TRBD1 or TRBD2 may be the D gene (5 bases each). This CDR3 is built from 16 residues. V was trimmed by 2 bases and J by 1 base, leaving 15 bases between them. Germline-derived CDR1 and CDR2 are SGHDN and FVKESK. CDR3 protein: CASSQLRGDRSYEQYF. CDR3 in DNA: TGTGCCAGCAGCCAACTTCGAGGGGACCGATCCTACGAGCAGTACTTC. Combining the CDR3 with reference TRBV14 and TRBJ2-7 gives the whole variable domain EAGVTQFPSHSVIEKGQTVTLRCDPISGHDNLYWYRRVMGKEIKFLLHFVKESKQDESGMPNNRFLAERTGGTYSTLKVQPAELEDSGVYFCASSQLRGDRSYEQYFGPGTRLTVT.

There are a few counts of this clone. The CDR3 DNA sequence: TGTGCCAGTAGTATCGCAGCTCTCAAAAACATTCAGTACTTC. Protein product: CASSIAALKNIQYF. This chain connects TRBV19 to TRBJ2-4; D gene ambiguous. Germline lookup yields CDR1 LNHDA and CDR2 SQIVND (reference sequence). V lost 3 bases and J lost 3, with 9 bases in between. There are 14 residues in the CDR3.

The chain recombines TRBV11-3 with TRBJ1-1; 8 nucleotides match TRBD1. The CDR3 is 14 residues long. CDR1 is SGHNT and CDR2 is YENEEA in the germline V gene. With V trimmed by 6 bases and J by 5 bases, 8 bases remained unmatched. CDR3 DNA sequence: TGTGCCAGCAGTCCGACAGGGGCGGGGACTGAAGCTTTCTTT. Protein: CASSPTGAGTEAFF. The entire variable domain, with the rest obtained from reference TRBV11-3 and TRBJ1-1, is as follows: EAGVVQSPRYKIIEKKQPVAFWCNPISGHNTLYWYLQNLGQGPELLIRYENEEAVDDSQLPKDRFSAERLKGVDSTLKIQPAELGDSAVYLCASSPTGAGTEAFFGQGTRLTVV.

The J gene is TRBJ1-6, the V gene TRBV5-6, with a possible D match to TRBD1 (5 bases). CDR1 and CDR2 from the germline V gene are SGHDT and YYEEEE. The CDR3 has 14 residues. Trimming left V 7 bases short and J 8 bases short, with 16 bases between. The CDR3 nucleotides read TGTGCCAGCCATCGGGACGGAGAATATTCACCCCTCCACTTT. This encodes CASHRDGEYSPLHF.

The CDR3 loop reads CASSFGGATSNQPQHF. CDR3 nucleotides: TGTGCCAGCAGCTTTGGGGGGGCCACAAGCAATCAGCCCCAGCATTTT. V gene TRBV7-9 combines with J gene TRBJ1-5; TRBD1 might be the D (6 bases). CDR1 and CDR2 from the germline V gene are SEHNR and FQNEAQ (reference sequence). The CDR3 contains 16 residues. Between the trimmed V and J ends, which lost 3 bases and 1 base, there was a span of 13 bases.

CDR3 nucleotides: TGTGCCAGCAGCGCCCGGACAGGGGGCAATGAGCAGTTCTTC. This gives the protein CASSARTGGNEQFF. The V call is TRBV9, the J call TRBJ2-1, with 10 bases that match TRBD1. The junction had 3 bases not matched to a gene; V was cut back by 3 bases and J by 6 bases. The germline V gene has CDR1 SGDLS and CDR2 YYNGEE. The CDR3 is made up of 14 amino acids. Combining the CDR3 with reference TRBV9 and TRBJ2-1 gives the whole variable domain DSGVTQTPKHLITATGQRVTLRCSPRSGDLSVYWYQQSLDQGLQFLIQYYNGEERAKGNILERFSAQQFPDLHSELNLSSLELGDSALYFCASSARTGGNEQFFGPGTRLTVL.